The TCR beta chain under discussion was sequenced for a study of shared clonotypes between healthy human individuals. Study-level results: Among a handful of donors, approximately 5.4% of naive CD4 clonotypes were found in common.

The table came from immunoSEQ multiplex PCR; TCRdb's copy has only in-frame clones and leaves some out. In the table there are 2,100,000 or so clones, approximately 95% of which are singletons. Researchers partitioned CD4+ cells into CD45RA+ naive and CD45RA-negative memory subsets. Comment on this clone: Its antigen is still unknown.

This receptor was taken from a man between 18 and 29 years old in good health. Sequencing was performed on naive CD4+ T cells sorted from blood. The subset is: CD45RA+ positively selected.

CDR3 nucleotide sequence: TGCGCCAGCAGCACACGACAGGGGGGCCCTAGGGGCACTGAAGCTTTCTTT. It is translated as CASSTRQGGPRGTEAFF. V gene TRBV5-1 combines with J gene TRBJ1-1, with TRBD1 matching 9 bases. CDR3 size: 17 residues. Germline assignment: CDR1 SGHRS and CDR2 YFSETQ. V dropped 4 bases and J dropped 4; count of bases not matched to a gene: 14.